The entry below describes one T cell receptor beta chain. Its antigen is undetermined. RNA transcripts served as template for amplifying TCR beta CDR3 sequences. The first-round RT-PCR employed HTBI primers together with the Qiagen OneStep RT-PCR kit. A multiplex PCR was then performed as the second round. TCRdb called the multiplex PCR reads again in MiXCR, with one record for every CDR3 protein. The table records some 750,000 distinct CDR3 sequences, approximately 40% of them present only once. The CDR3 consists of 15 residues. The V gene lost 4 bases and the J gene lost 0 bases, with 11 bases spanning the gap. Germline loops: CDR1 SGHTS, CDR2 YDEGEE. The sample belongs to a study of Graves' ophthalmopathy and Graves' hyperthyroidism. General study findings and limits: Among expanded thyroid clonotypes above 0.001 frequency, most also occurred in blood.

This chain joins TRBV5-8 and TRBJ1-5; a weak D match, TRBD1 (5 bases). Sequencing used peripheral blood. This TCR derives from an adult man with Graves' ophthalmopathy. The CDR3 nucleotides read TGTGCCAGCAGCCTTAGGGGTTATAGCAATCAGCCCCAGCATTTT. Amino acids: CASSLRGYSNQPQHF.